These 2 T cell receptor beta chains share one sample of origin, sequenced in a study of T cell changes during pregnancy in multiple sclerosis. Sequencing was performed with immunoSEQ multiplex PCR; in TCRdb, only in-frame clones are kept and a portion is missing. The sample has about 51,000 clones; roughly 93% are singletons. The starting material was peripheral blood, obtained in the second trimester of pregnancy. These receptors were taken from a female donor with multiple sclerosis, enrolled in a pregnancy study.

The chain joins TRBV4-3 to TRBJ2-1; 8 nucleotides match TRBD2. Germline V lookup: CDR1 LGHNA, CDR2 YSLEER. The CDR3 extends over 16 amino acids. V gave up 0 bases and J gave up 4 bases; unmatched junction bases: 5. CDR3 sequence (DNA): TGCGCCAGCAGCCAAGAGACTAGCGTTAAGTACAATGAGCAGTTCTTC. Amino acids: CASSQETSVKYNEQFF.

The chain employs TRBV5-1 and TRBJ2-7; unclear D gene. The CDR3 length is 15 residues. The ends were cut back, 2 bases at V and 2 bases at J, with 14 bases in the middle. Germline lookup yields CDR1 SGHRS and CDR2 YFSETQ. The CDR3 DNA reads TGCGCCAGCAGCTTTAGCTCTAGTGCGGCCTACGAGCAGTACTTC. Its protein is CASSFSSSAAYEQYF.